These 17 T cell receptor beta chains were all obtained from the same sample, sequenced in a study of beta chain features in type 1 diabetes. Overall study findings and caveats: For Type 1 diabetes patients, all four CD4+ subsets carried TCRB CDR3s that were moderately but significantly shorter.

The whole isolated RNA underwent reverse transcription, so sequencing captured expressed TCRB transcripts. Produced via immunoSEQ multiplex PCR; TCRdb's table is partial and in-frame only. In the table there are under 300,000 clones, 11% to 15% of which are singletons. What these receptors recognize is not known. Sequencing was performed on naive CD4+ T cells from blood. The receptor set was obtained from a man younger than 40 with type 1 diabetes.

The chain couples TRBV7-9 to TRBJ2-3, with D perhaps TRBD2 (5 bases). This CDR3 has 13 residues. Germline CDR1 reads SEHNR; CDR2 reads FQNEAQ (reference sequence). With 0 bases removed from V and 5 bases from J, the gap between germline ends came to 6 bases. The CDR3 nucleotides are TGTGCCAGCAGCTTAGCGGCGGGAGATACGCAGTATTTT. Amino acid sequence: CASSLAAGDTQYF.

The V and J genes are TRBV19 and TRBJ2-5, with TRBD2 identical over 13 bases. V trimming: 5 bases; J trimming: 1 base; junction bases outside the gene matches: 4. Germline CDR1 LNHDA, CDR2 SQIVND (reference sequence). The CDR3 consists of 16 residues. CDR3 nucleotides: TGTGCCAGTAGTCCCGGGACTAGCGGGACCCAAGAGACCCAGTACTTC. Its translation is CASSPGTSGTQETQYF. The variable domain in full, completed from reference TRBV19 and TRBJ2-5, reads DGGITQSPKYLFRKEGQNVTLSCEQNLNHDAMYWYRQDPGQGLRLIYYSQIVNDFQKGDIAEGYSVSREKKESFPLTVTSAQKNPTAFYLCASSPGTSGTQETQYFGPGTRLLVL.

This clone was seen a handful of times. This sequence joins TRBV30 and TRBJ1-1, with D tentatively TRBD1 (5 bases). This CDR3 region has 15 residues. V shed 3 bases and J shed 1 base, with 15 bases lying between them. The germline gives CDR1 GTSNPN, CDR2 SVGIG (reference sequence). Written as DNA, the CDR3 is TGTGCCTGGAGAAAGCGGGGGACGCCGAACACTGAAGCTTTCTTT. Its translation is CAWRKRGTPNTEAFF.

This clone was detected a few times. The chain is built from TRBV30 and TRBJ1-1; 8 nucleotides agree with TRBD1. The CDR3 has 15 residues. Trimming cost V 1 base and J 0 bases; bases outside gene matches: 4. The V gene's germline CDR1 is GTSNPN and CDR2 SVGIG (reference sequence). In nucleotides, the CDR3 is TGTGCCTGGAGTGACAGGGGGGTTATGAACACTGAAGCTTTCTTT. Protein sequence: CAWSDRGVMNTEAFF.

This chain links TRBV7-9 with TRBJ1-2; D is uncertain. There are 12 residues in the CDR3. The V and J ends lost 5 bases and 4 bases respectively, with 8 bases between them. In germline, CDR1 is SEHNR, CDR2 FQNEAQ (reference sequence). The CDR3 DNA sequence: TGTGCCAGCAGCAGACTGATCTATGGCTACACCTTC. This encodes CASSRLIYGYTF.

The genes are TRBV7-9 and TRBJ1-5; TRBD1 is a possible D gene (5 bases). Germline CDR1 reads SEHNR; CDR2 reads FQNEAQ (reference sequence). The CDR3 contains 14 residues. Trimming stripped 0 bases from V and 6 bases from J, with 9 bases between. The CDR3 loop reads CASSLAGEGQPQHF. In DNA form, the CDR3 reads TGTGCCAGCAGCTTAGCAGGGGAGGGTCAGCCCCAGCATTTT.

This clone has only a few counts. This chain connects TRBV4-2 to TRBJ2-5, with 7 nucleotides matching TRBD2. The CDR3 covers 16 residues. The junction had 12 bases not matched to a gene; V was cut back by 2 bases and J by 6 bases. CDR1 LGHNA and CDR2 YNFKEQ come from the germline V gene. The CDR3 loop is CASSQMGGELAKTQYF. The CDR3 bases are TGTGCCAGCAGCCAAATGGGGGGGGAGTTGGCAAAGACCCAGTACTTC.

This clone turned up a few times. The chain joins TRBV28 to TRBJ2-1, with D possibly being TRBD1 (6 bases). V gave up 2 bases and J gave up 8 bases, with 10 bases separating them. Per the germline V gene, CDR1 is MDHEN and CDR2 is SYDVKM. The CDR3 is 13 amino acids. The CDR3 sequence is CASSLGGLDEQFF. For the CDR3, the DNA is TGTGCCAGCAGTTTAGGGGGCCTGGATGAGCAGTTCTTC.

This clone was counted only a few times. The J gene is TRBJ2-1, the V gene TRBV18; possibly TRBD1 for D (6 bases). Germline loops: CDR1 KGHSH, CDR2 LQKENI. The CDR3 is 13 residues long. Trimming cost V 5 bases and J 4 bases, with 9 bases left between them. The DNA for the CDR3 is TGTGCCAGCTCATATGACAGGTACAATGAGCAGTTCTTC. Its translation: CASSYDRYNEQFF.

This chain links TRBV2 with TRBJ2-1; D not resolved. Germline V gives CDR1 SNHLY, CDR2 FYNNEI. The V and J ends lost 3 bases and 0 bases respectively, with 9 bases between them. The length of the CDR3 is 15 residues. This CDR3 is CASSESLSSYNEQFF. CDR3 sequence (DNA): TGTGCCAGCAGTGAGTCCCTGAGCTCCTACAATGAGCAGTTCTTC. The variable domain in full, with the rest retrieved from reference TRBV2 and TRBJ2-1, is EPEVTQTPSHQVTQMGQEVILRCVPISNHLYFYWYRQILGQKVEFLVSFYNNEISEKSEIFDDQFSVERPDGSNFTLKIRSTKLEDSAMYFCASSESLSSYNEQFFGPGTRLTVL.

The chain links TRBV2 to TRBJ1-5; perhaps TRBD1 as D (5 bases). CDR3 length equals 13 residues. The V gene's germline CDR1 is SNHLY and CDR2 FYNNEI. The germline V and J ends were trimmed by 10 bases and 0 bases, with 10 bases remaining between them. CDR3: CATTGGSNQPQHF. The CDR3 bases are TGTGCCACCACGGGGGGTAGCAATCAGCCCCAGCATTTT.

This clone showed up just a few times. The chain couples TRBV18 to TRBJ2-1; TRBD1 agrees at 7 bases. Germline V gene data show CDR1 as KGHSH and CDR2 as LQKENI. The CDR3 is 13 residues long. The V and J ends lost 3 bases and 10 bases, in that order; junction bases with no gene match: 6. The CDR3 DNA sequence: TGTGCCAGCTCACCCCAAGCCAGGGGGGAGCAGTTCTTC. This gives the protein CASSPQARGEQFF.

The chain joins TRBV9 to TRBJ1-1, with unresolved D. This CDR3 contains 15 residues. Germline loops: CDR1 SGDLS, CDR2 YYNGEE. The ends were cut back, 5 bases at V and 0 bases at J, with 14 bases in the middle. In nucleotides, the CDR3 is TGTGCCAGCAGTGTCTCGGGAGAAGTGAACACTGAAGCTTTCTTT. It translates to CASSVSGEVNTEAFF. Combining the CDR3 with reference TRBV9 and TRBJ1-1 gives the whole variable domain DSGVTQTPKHLITATGQRVTLRCSPRSGDLSVYWYQQSLDQGLQFLIQYYNGEERAKGNILERFSAQQFPDLHSELNLSSLELGDSALYFCASSVSGEVNTEAFFGQGTRLTVV.

V usage is TRBV7-9 and J usage is TRBJ1-1; D is uncertain. Germline CDR1 reads SEHNR; CDR2 reads FQNEAQ (reference sequence). There are 13 residues in the CDR3. V was cut by 3 bases and J by 1 base, with 6 bases left in between. The CDR3, as DNA: TGTGCCAGCAGCTTTTCGAGGAACACTGAAGCTTTCTTT. Translating it yields CASSFSRNTEAFF.

The chain employs TRBV4-1 and TRBJ2-1; 7 bases line up with TRBD2. The CDR3 length is 15 residues. CDR1 and CDR2 (germline): MGHRA, YSYEKL. With V trimmed by 3 bases and J by 3 bases, 5 bases remained unmatched. CDR3 nucleotides: TGCGCCAGCAGCCAGATAGCGGGCCTCTACAATGAGCAGTTCTTC. Amino acids: CASSQIAGLYNEQFF.

A few counts support this clone. The gene calls are TRBV4-2 and TRBJ2-1, with D possibly TRBD1 on 6 matching bases. Germline values: CDR1 LGHNA, CDR2 YNFKEQ. Trimming pared 1 base from V and 10 bases from J, leaving 17 bases between. This CDR3 is built from 15 residues. CDR3 in amino acids: CASSQANRDLGEQFF. DNA for the CDR3: TGTGCCAGCAGCCAAGCAAACAGGGATTTGGGCGAGCAGTTCTTC.

Only a few counts were recorded for this clone. The chain has TRBV5-1 and TRBJ1-1; 10 bases line up with TRBD1. Germline loops: CDR1 SGHRS, CDR2 YFSETQ. V shed 4 bases, J shed 1 base, and the junction held 4 bases outside the gene matches. The length of the CDR3 is 15 residues. In nucleotides, the CDR3 is TGCGCCAGCAGCGGCCGGGACAGGGGGAACACTGAAGCTTTCTTT. As protein: CASSGRDRGNTEAFF.